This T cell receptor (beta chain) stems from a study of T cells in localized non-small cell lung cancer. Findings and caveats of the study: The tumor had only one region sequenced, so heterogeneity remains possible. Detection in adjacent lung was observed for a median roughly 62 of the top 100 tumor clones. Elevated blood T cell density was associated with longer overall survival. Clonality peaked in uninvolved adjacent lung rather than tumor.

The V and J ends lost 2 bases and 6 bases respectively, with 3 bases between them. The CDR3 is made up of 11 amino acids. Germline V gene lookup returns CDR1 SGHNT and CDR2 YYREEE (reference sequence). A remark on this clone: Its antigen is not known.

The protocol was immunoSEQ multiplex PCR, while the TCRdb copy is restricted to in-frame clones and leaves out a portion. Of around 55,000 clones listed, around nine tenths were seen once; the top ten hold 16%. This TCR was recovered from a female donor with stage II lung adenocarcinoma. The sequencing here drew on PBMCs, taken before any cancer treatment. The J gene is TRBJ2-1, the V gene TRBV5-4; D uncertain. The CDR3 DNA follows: TGTGCCAGCAGCTTCAGCAATGAGCAGTTCTTC. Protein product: CASSFSNEQFF. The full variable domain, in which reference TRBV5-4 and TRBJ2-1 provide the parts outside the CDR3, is ETGVTQSPTHLIKTRGQQVTLRCSSQSGHNTVSWYQQALGQGPQFIFQYYREEENGRGNFPPRFSGLQFPNYSSELNVNALELDDSALYLCASSFSNEQFFGPGTRLTVL.